Below, 3 T cell receptor beta chains from the same sample are listed, as sequenced in a study of shared clonotypes between healthy human individuals. Only in-frame clones appear in the TCRdb table, and some are missing; sequencing was by immunoSEQ multiplex PCR. The sample has around 2,100,000 clones; about 94% are singletons. As defined, naive CD8 cells were CD45RO-negative and positively selected for CCR7, with terminally differentiated effector memory CD45RA+ cells excluded. The specimen sequenced was naive CD8+ T cells sorted from blood. Receptors were obtained from a man younger than 35 in good health.

The rearrangement joins TRBV9 to TRBJ2-5, with 7 nucleotides matching TRBD2. J was trimmed by 5 bases and V by 3 bases; bases with no gene match: 19. The germline CDR1 and CDR2 sequences are SGDLS and YYNGEE. This CDR3 spans 18 amino acids. CDR3 in amino acids: CASSEMWEGLSGRETQYF. CDR3 sequence (DNA): TGTGCCAGCAGCGAAATGTGGGAGGGCCTTAGCGGGCGGGAGACCCAGTACTTC.

The chain combines TRBV19 with TRBJ2-7; TRBD2 is a possible D gene (6 bases). V shed 5 bases and J shed 7 bases, with 18 bases lying between them. Germline assignment: CDR1 LNHDA and CDR2 SQIVND (reference sequence). This CDR3 contains 14 residues. Here the CDR3 reads CASSARGGRGEQYF. The CDR3 DNA is TGTGCCAGTAGTGCCCGGGGAGGTCGGGGGGAGCAGTACTTC.

This clone was seen a single time. This chain connects TRBV4-1 to TRBJ1-1, with D uncertain. V lost 2 bases and J 1 base, leaving 8 bases between the germline ends. The CDR3 runs 14 residues. Germline V gene sequence: CDR1 MGHRA, CDR2 YSYEKL. CDR3 region: CASSQFSENTEAFF. In nucleotides, the CDR3 is TGCGCCAGCAGCCAATTCTCGGAGAACACTGAAGCTTTCTTT.